These 20 T cell receptor beta chains originate from one sample sequenced in a study of OX40 agonist ivuxolimab in advanced cancers. TCRdb keeps only in-frame clones here, not all; method: immunoSEQ multiplex PCR. This sample carries 65,000 to 100,000 clones, around 84% of them seen once, and the ten largest clones take 6.6%. This specimen was CD4+ or CD8+ T cells sorted from blood, taken in a trial of the OX40 agonist ivuxolimab. The receptors come from an adult with an advanced solid tumor such as melanoma, head and neck, liver or kidney cancer.

The rearrangement links TRBV27 to TRBJ1-6; D remains unclear. The germline gives CDR1 MNHEY, CDR2 SMNVEV (reference sequence). Trimming took off 2 bases at V and 2 bases at J, with 1 base between the two ends. The CDR3 sequence is 13 residues long. As DNA, the CDR3 is TGTGCCAGCAGTTTAACCTATAATTCACCCCTCCACTTT. Amino acids: CASSLTYNSPLHF.

The chain carries TRBV5-1 and TRBJ2-2; D gene uncertain. The V end lost 2 bases, the J end lost 1 base, and 6 bases lay between the germline ends. CDR3 length: 14 amino acids. In germline, CDR1 is SGHRS, CDR2 YFSETQ. CDR3 in amino acids: CASSFAGNTGELFF. DNA for the CDR3: TGCGCCAGCAGCTTCGCAGGGAACACCGGGGAGCTGTTTTTT.

The chain is built from TRBV6-5 and TRBJ1-6, with D unclear. Germline CDR1 is MNHEY and CDR2 is SVGAGI. Between the trimmed V and J ends, which lost 2 bases and 10 bases, there was a span of 9 bases. The CDR3 sequence is 13 residues long. The CDR3 sequence: CASSYKGGSPLHF. In DNA form, the CDR3 reads TGTGCCAGCAGTTACAAGGGAGGCTCACCCCTCCACTTT.

V usage is TRBV7-2 and J usage is TRBJ2-5, with 9 bases that match TRBD2. The CDR3 runs 14 residues. Germline values: CDR1 SGHTA, CDR2 FQGNSA. Unmatched junction bases numbered 6, after V lost 5 bases and J lost 5 bases. CDR3 DNA: TGTGCCAGCAGCCAACTTAGCGGGGGTGAGACCCAGTACTTC. This translates into CASSQLSGGETQYF.

CDR3 nucleotides: TGTGCCAGCAGTGAAGGCCCCGGGTGGGACACCATATATTTT. Amino acid sequence: CASSEGPGWDTIYF. This rearrangement joins TRBV25-1 to TRBJ1-3, with D unresolved. Germline V CDR1 and CDR2: MGHDK, SYGVNS. The CDR3 has 14 residues. Trimming removed 2 bases from V and 8 bases from J, with 13 bases in between.

The genes are TRBV28 and TRBJ1-1; 8 nucleotides match TRBD1. Germline CDR1 reads MDHEN; CDR2 reads SYDVKM. After removal of 2 bases from V and 8 bases from J, the junction contained 4 bases not matched to a gene. CDR3 length equals 13 residues. The CDR3 loop reads CASSLRDRKEAFF. The CDR3 nucleotides read TGTGCCAGCAGTTTAAGGGACAGGAAAGAAGCTTTCTTT.

This clone was recorded a few times. CDR3 sequence (DNA): TGCGCCAGCAGCTCGGACTTGCTGATATCTGCTGGGGCCAACGTCCTGACTTTC. Translated: CASSSDLLISAGANVLTF. The J gene is TRBJ2-6, the V gene TRBV5-1; weak D call: TRBD2 (5 bases). The CDR3 spans 18 residues. CDR1 and CDR2 (germline): SGHRS, YFSETQ. Trimming removed 3 bases at V and 2 bases at J, with 18 bases between.

The chain couples TRBV5-4 to TRBJ2-5; D perhaps matches TRBD1 (5 bases). Trimming took off 2 bases at V and 3 bases at J, with 14 bases between the two ends. The CDR3 length is 15 residues. Germline V gene sequence: CDR1 SGHNT, CDR2 YYREEE (reference sequence). CDR3 sequence reads: CASSLRDFREETQYF. The DNA of the CDR3 is TGTGCCAGCAGCTTAAGGGATTTCAGGGAAGAGACCCAGTACTTC.

The gene calls are TRBV27 and TRBJ1-2; possibly TRBD1 for D (5 bases). The CDR3 covers 14 residues. CDR1 is MNHEY, CDR2 SMNVEV, per germline (reference sequence). Deletions cut 4 bases from V and 1 base from J, with 10 bases between. The CDR3 region is CASSSLQGNYGYTF. CDR3 in DNA: TGTGCCAGCAGTTCTCTTCAGGGTAACTATGGCTACACCTTC.

The chain recombines TRBV7-9 with TRBJ2-5; TRBD2 might be the D (5 bases). The J call is uncertain, as TRBJ2-7 better fits the DNA end. CDR1 is SEHNR, CDR2 FQNEAQ, per germline (reference sequence). The CDR3 consists of 14 residues. CDR3 region: CASSSEGTPYEQYF. The CDR3 bases are TGTGCCAGCAGCTCTGAGGGAACACCCTACGAGCAGTACTTC.

This chain links TRBV6-6 with TRBJ1-5; D is ambiguous. Deletions cut 0 bases from V and 8 bases from J, with 14 bases between. Per germline, CDR1 MNHNY and CDR2 SVGAGI (reference sequence). The CDR3 length is 15 residues. CDR3 loop: CASSYSMSPREPQHF. The CDR3 nucleotides are TGTGCCAGCAGTTACTCGATGTCTCCCCGTGAGCCCCAGCATTTT.

This sequence joins TRBV28 and TRBJ1-5; 9 bases are a match to TRBD1. The CDR3 sequence is 14 residues long. The germline CDR1 and CDR2 sequences are MDHEN and SYDVKM. V gave up 7 bases and J gave up 4 bases; unmatched junction bases: 5. The CDR3 region has the DNA TGTGCCAGCACCCGGGACAGGGTTAATCAGCCCCAGCATTTT. Amino acids: CASTRDRVNQPQHF.

The chain couples TRBV28 to TRBJ2-1; a possible D gene is TRBD1 (5 bases). V lost 6 bases, J lost 4 bases, and 10 bases lay in between. The CDR3 totals 13 residues. The germline V gene has CDR1 MDHEN and CDR2 SYDVKM. The CDR3 loop reads CASSPDRYNEQFF. The CDR3 coding sequence is TGTGCCAGCAGCCCAGACAGATACAATGAGCAGTTCTTC.

The rearrangement links TRBV7-2 to TRBJ2-2; D is possibly TRBD1 (7 bases). Germline CDR1 is SGHTA and CDR2 is FQGNSA. Trimming removed 6 bases at V and 2 bases at J, with 13 bases between. The CDR3 runs to 15 residues. The CDR3 here is CASRPQGGNTGELFF. The CDR3 DNA sequence: TGTGCCAGCAGACCCCAGGGGGGTAACACCGGGGAGCTGTTTTTT.

J is TRBJ2-7 and V is TRBV4-3; no definite D call. The V gene's germline CDR1 is LGHNA and CDR2 YSLEER. V shed 3 bases and J shed 0 bases, with 6 bases lying between them. The CDR3 spans 13 residues. The DNA for the CDR3 is TGCGCCAGCAGCCAGGGTATCTCCTACGAGCAGTACTTC. Amino acid sequence: CASSQGISYEQYF.

V and J are TRBV5-1 and TRBJ2-3, with TRBD1 identical over 9 bases. Trimming removed 4 bases from V and 1 base from J; junction bases left unmatched: 7. Germline values: CDR1 SGHRS, CDR2 YFSETQ. The CDR3 length is 16 residues. Written as DNA, the CDR3 is TGCGCCAGCAGCCCCCGACAGGGGGTAGGCACAGATACGCAGTATTTT. Protein sequence: CASSPRQGVGTDTQYF.

This clone was detected only a few times. V and J are TRBV6-5 and TRBJ1-5; 9 bases agree with TRBD1. The CDR3 sequence is 15 residues long. The ends lost 0 bases at V and 4 bases at J; junction bases unmatched: 1. Germline V lookup: CDR1 MNHEY, CDR2 SVGAGI. CDR3 sequence: CASSYSDRGNQPQHF. The CDR3 DNA follows: TGTGCCAGCAGTTACTCCGACAGGGGGAATCAGCCCCAGCATTTT.

CDR3 protein: CASSSTITPYIQYF. In DNA form, the CDR3 reads TGTGCCAGCAGCTCGACTATTACCCCCTACATTCAGTACTTC. J is TRBJ2-4 and V is TRBV5-6; possible D gene TRBD2, 5 bases. The CDR3 consists of 14 residues. V lost 3 bases and J 8 bases, leaving 15 bases between the germline ends. CDR1 SGHDT and CDR2 YYEEEE come from the germline V gene.

This clone was seen only a few times. This chain uses TRBV28 with TRBJ2-3; TRBD1 aligns across 10 bases. The CDR3 is made up of 16 amino acids. Germline-derived CDR1 and CDR2 are MDHEN and SYDVKM. V lost 3 bases, J lost 2 bases, and 5 bases stayed unmatched. The chain's CDR3 is CASSLPGQGNTDTQYF. Here the CDR3 DNA reads TGTGCCAGCAGTTTGCCGGGACAGGGGAACACAGATACGCAGTATTTT.

The genes are TRBV4-2 and TRBJ1-4; 7 nucleotides agree with TRBD1. The CDR3 totals 17 residues. Germline CDR1 and CDR2: LGHNA and YNFKEQ. V gave up 1 base and J gave up 0 bases; unmatched junction bases: 5. The CDR3 DNA reads as TGTGCCAGCAGCCAAGCCCCAGGGGGAACAACTAATGAAAAACTGTTTTTT. The encoded protein is CASSQAPGGTTNEKLFF.